This TCR beta chain was sequenced during a study of cytomegalovirus exposure and HLA in healthy donors. A multiplex PCR was run with 60 Vbeta primers and 13 Jbeta primers. TCRdb keeps only in-frame clones here, not all; method: immunoSEQ multiplex PCR. The sample contains over 80,000 clones, 55% to 70% of which appear only once. The V gene lost 3 bases and the J gene lost 2 bases, with 7 bases spanning the gap. The CDR3 has 14 amino acids. In germline, CDR1 is MNHEY, CDR2 SMNVEV (reference sequence). In regard to this clone: Antigen: not known.

Study findings and constraints: For most subjects, TCR beta sequences were reported to predict HLA-A and HLA-B alleles with accuracy.

This TCR was sampled from a boy aged 5-17 years in good health and CMV-seropositive. The chain joins TRBV27 to TRBJ2-2; TRBD1 might be the D (5 bases). The specimen was PBMCs. The CDR3 DNA is TGTGCCAGCAGTTTCACAGGCAACACCGGGGAGCTGTTTTTT. Encoded protein: CASSFTGNTGELFF.